This paragraph covers one TCR beta chain sequence. Measured with immunoSEQ multiplex PCR; TCRdb has only the in-frame clones, and not every one. The data show 30,000 or so clones, 85% to 90% seen once. The data originate from a study of T cell changes during pregnancy in multiple sclerosis. CDR1 is SNHLY and CDR2 is FYNNEI in the germline V gene. J was trimmed by 3 bases and V by 7 bases; bases with no gene match: 5. This CDR3 is built from 14 residues. This sequence joins TRBV2 and TRBJ2-2; 7 nucleotides agree with TRBD1. This material consisted of CD4+ T cells from peripheral blood mononuclear cells, taken in the second trimester of pregnancy. This clonotype originated in a female donor with multiple sclerosis, enrolled in a pregnancy study. The DNA of the CDR3 is TGTGCCAGCACTATTGGGACAGACACCGGGGAGCTGTTTTTT. It encodes CASTIGTDTGELFF.